This T cell receptor beta chain was captured in a study of cytomegalovirus exposure and HLA in healthy donors. A remark on this clone: The antigen is not known.

V was shortened by 0 bases and J by 5 bases, with 11 bases between the two germline ends. The CDR3 sequence is 14 residues long. Looked up from germline, CDR1 is SGHRS and CDR2 is YFSETQ. The primer mix had 60 Vbeta and 13 Jbeta primers. Profiling relied on immunoSEQ multiplex PCR, and the TCRdb table lists in-frame clones only, not all of them. The table includes 150,000 to 200,000 clones, 84% detected once. Findings and limits, study-wide: The authors enumerated 164 TCR beta chains as linked to cytomegalovirus. Later on, a genetic analysis was performed. It linked a missense variant in DCLRE1C with V- and J-gene trimming of TCR beta.

The source of this sequence is a boy younger than 18 in good health and CMV-seronegative. Sequencing input: PBMCs. The chain has TRBV5-1 and TRBJ1-1, with a weak D call TRBD1 (5 bases). The CDR3 bases are TGCGCCAGCAGCTTGGGTCAGGGTAGGACTGAAGCTTTCTTT. The encoded protein is CASSLGQGRTEAFF.